The next 24 T cell receptor beta chains were all read from a single sample in a study of cytomegalovirus exposure and HLA in healthy donors. With 60 Vbeta and 13 Jbeta primers, the PCR was carried out. The assay was immunoSEQ multiplex PCR, and TCRdb's table has in-frame clones only and misses some. Found here are approximately 160,000 clones, about 64% of them singletons; the top ten hold 2.5% to 3.5%. Sequencing input: PBMCs. The receptor set was obtained from a woman aged 25 to 45 in good health and CMV-seropositive.

The V and J genes are TRBV10-3 and TRBJ2-5; 13 bases fit TRBD2. The CDR3 has 18 amino acids. CDR1 ENHRY and CDR2 SYGVKD come from the germline V gene. The J segment lost 2 bases and the V segment lost 2 bases, leaving 8 bases of the junction unmatched. The CDR3 DNA reads as TGTGCCATCAGTGAGCCACCGGGACTAGCGGGGTTGCAAGAGACCCAGTACTTC. Its protein product is CAISEPPGLAGLQETQYF.

V usage is TRBV5-6 and J usage is TRBJ1-6; unclear D gene. Germline CDR1 SGHDT, CDR2 YYEEEE. Trimming shortened V by 0 bases and J by 6 bases, and 10 bases separated the two germline ends. The CDR3 runs to 15 residues. The chain's CDR3 is CASSLAQAGNSPLHF. CDR3 bases: TGTGCCAGCAGCTTGGCCCAAGCTGGTAATTCACCCCTCCACTTT.

V and J are TRBV10-3 and TRBJ2-7, with 7 positions matching TRBD1. With V trimmed by 3 bases and J by 2 bases, 7 bases remained unmatched. Germline CDR1 and CDR2: ENHRY and SYGVKD. The CDR3 contains 15 residues. DNA of the CDR3: TGTGCCATCAGTGACCAGGCAGGGGGTACCTACGAGCAGTACTTC. It encodes CAISDQAGGTYEQYF.

V gene TRBV30 combines with J gene TRBJ1-2, with no clear D. Germline V lookup: CDR1 GTSNPN, CDR2 SVGIG (reference sequence). The CDR3 is 13 residues long. Trimming stripped 0 bases from V and 3 bases from J, with 8 bases between. The CDR3 sequence is CAWSVGDYYGYTF. The CDR3 DNA is TGTGCCTGGAGTGTAGGAGATTACTATGGCTACACCTTC.

This rearrangement joins TRBV4-2 to TRBJ2-1; 7 nucleotides agree with TRBD2. CDR1 is LGHNA, CDR2 YNFKEQ, per germline. V was clipped by 4 bases and J by 10 bases; unmatched bases: 7. The CDR3 totals 13 residues. CDR3 residues: CASSPRLALEQFF. In nucleotides, the CDR3 is TGTGCCAGCAGCCCCCGACTAGCACTAGAGCAGTTCTTC.

The CDR3 region is CAITGFSYGYTF. CDR3 nucleotides: TGCGCCATTACAGGTTTCTCCTATGGCTACACCTTC. The chain is built from TRBV4-1 and TRBJ1-2; D is possibly TRBD1 (5 bases). Trimming stripped 10 bases from V and 4 bases from J, with 13 bases between. CDR1 is MGHRA and CDR2 is YSYEKL in the germline V gene. The CDR3 consists of 12 residues.

The V and J genes are TRBV19 and TRBJ1-1; 7 bases align to TRBD1. Germline V gives CDR1 LNHDA, CDR2 SQIVND (reference sequence). J was trimmed by 11 bases and V by 6 bases; bases with no gene match: 12. The CDR3 consists of 13 residues. The CDR3 here is CASRLDRAGVAFF. CDR3 nucleotide sequence: TGTGCCAGTAGGCTAGACAGGGCTGGTGTGGCTTTCTTT.

This rearrangement joins TRBV2 to TRBJ2-5; 11 nucleotides align to TRBD1. Germline V gene lookup returns CDR1 SNHLY and CDR2 FYNNEI. CDR3 length equals 16 residues. Losses at the gene ends were 5 bases for V and 5 bases for J; bases not matched to a gene: 10. Here the CDR3 reads CASSRDPDRGRETQYF. The CDR3 DNA sequence: TGTGCCAGCAGTCGAGATCCGGACAGGGGGCGGGAGACCCAGTACTTC.

The chain links TRBV5-8 to TRBJ2-1; D remains unclear. Germline V lookup: CDR1 SGHTS, CDR2 YDEGEE. Deletions cut 4 bases from V and 4 bases from J, with 9 bases between. This CDR3 has 13 residues. Here the CDR3 DNA reads TGTGCCAGCAGCCCCGCTCTATACAATGAGCAGTTCTTC. It codes for CASSPALYNEQFF.

The genes are TRBV7-9 and TRBJ1-1; maybe TRBD1 (6 bases). Germline loops: CDR1 SEHNR, CDR2 FQNEAQ (reference sequence). V lost 5 bases, J lost 10 bases, and 20 bases lay in between. The CDR3 runs 14 residues. CDR3 in amino acids: CASSSLRGGVSAFF. CDR3 DNA sequence: TGTGCCAGCAGCAGTTTAAGGGGGGGGGTCTCAGCTTTCTTT.

V and J are TRBV6-5 and TRBJ2-5; D perhaps matches TRBD1 (6 bases). This CDR3 is 15 amino acids long. CDR1 MNHEY and CDR2 SVGAGI come from the germline V gene. V dropped 0 bases and J dropped 9 bases, with 17 bases sitting between them. The CDR3 region is CASSYSTGLPGAQYF. As DNA, the CDR3 is TGTGCCAGCAGTTACTCGACAGGTCTACCAGGGGCCCAGTACTTC.

The chain carries TRBV27 and TRBJ1-2; possible D gene TRBD1, 6 bases. The germline V and J ends were trimmed by 6 bases and 2 bases, with 10 bases remaining between them. The CDR3 is made up of 13 amino acids. Germline-derived CDR1 and CDR2 are MNHEY and SMNVEV (reference sequence). CDR3 nucleotides: TGTGCCAGCAGCACGGACAGCAACTATGGCTACACCTTC. It encodes CASSTDSNYGYTF.

This clone was observed a handful of times. The V call is TRBV18, the J call TRBJ2-7; tentatively, D is TRBD1 (5 bases). Trimming shortened V by 0 bases and J by 3 bases, and 6 bases separated the two germline ends. The CDR3 contains 13 residues. Germline values: CDR1 KGHSH, CDR2 LQKENI. For the CDR3, the DNA is TGTGCCAGCTCACCACCCAGGGACTACGAGCAGTACTTC. Translated, it gives CASSPPRDYEQYF.

This clone was picked up a small number of times. This rearrangement joins TRBV10-3 to TRBJ2-5, with D tentatively TRBD1 (5 bases). The CDR3 has 13 residues. Trimming left V 4 bases short and J 4 bases short, with 10 bases between. Germline V gene data show CDR1 as ENHRY and CDR2 as SYGVKD. CDR3 residues: CAISAGSGETQYF. DNA for the CDR3: TGTGCCATCAGTGCAGGGTCAGGAGAGACCCAGTACTTC.

This chain joins TRBV27 and TRBJ1-6; possibly TRBD1 for D (6 bases). The CDR3 extends over 14 amino acids. Germline V gene sequence: CDR1 MNHEY, CDR2 SMNVEV (reference sequence). V lost 5 bases, J lost 8 bases, and 13 bases lay in between. The CDR3 reads CASSRPGVDSPLHF. The CDR3 DNA reads as TGTGCCAGCAGTCGCCCAGGGGTAGATTCACCCCTCCACTTT.

A few counts support this clone. This chain connects TRBV9 to TRBJ1-1, with TRBD1 identical over 9 bases. Trimming cost V 0 bases and J 7 bases; bases outside gene matches: 10. The CDR3 consists of 16 residues. CDR1 is SGDLS, CDR2 YYNGEE, per germline. The CDR3 DNA reads as TGTGCCAGCAGCGTAGCTGTAGACAGGGGGGGTATTGAAGCTTTCTTT. This translates into CASSVAVDRGGIEAFF.

This clone was seen a single time. The J gene is TRBJ2-7, the V gene TRBV10-3, with TRBD2 matching over 13 bases. V was pared by 8 bases and J by 3 bases, with 4 bases of the junction left unmatched. Per the germline V gene, CDR1 is ENHRY and CDR2 is SYGVKD. CDR3 length: 14 residues. The CDR3 is CAISRTSGSYEQYF. The CDR3 DNA sequence: TGTGCCATCTCCCGGACTAGCGGGAGCTACGAGCAGTACTTC.

The V gene is TRBV2, the J gene TRBJ1-5; maybe TRBD1 (6 bases). Germline V gene lookup returns CDR1 SNHLY and CDR2 FYNNEI. The CDR3 runs to 18 residues. V was clipped by 7 bases and J by 4 bases, with 26 bases between them. The CDR3 sequence: CASMFGFTQQGINQPQHF. The CDR3 DNA follows: TGTGCCAGCATGTTCGGATTTACCCAACAGGGTATAAATCAGCCCCAGCATTTT. The whole variable domain, filled in from reference TRBV2 and TRBJ1-5, reads EPEVTQTPSHQVTQMGQEVILRCVPISNHLYFYWYRQILGQKVEFLVSFYNNEISEKSEIFDDQFSVERPDGSNFTLKIRSTKLEDSAMYFCASMFGFTQQGINQPQHFGDGTRLSIL.

V and J are TRBV4-2 and TRBJ2-7; TRBD1 might be the D (6 bases). There are 14 residues in the CDR3. Germline V lookup: CDR1 LGHNA, CDR2 YNFKEQ. V was pared by 1 base and J by 2 bases, with 9 bases between. CDR3 amino acids: CASSQGGRTYEQYF. In nucleotides, the CDR3 is TGTGCCAGCAGCCAAGGGGGGCGGACCTACGAGCAGTACTTC.

The chain recombines TRBV19 with TRBJ1-4; 8 nucleotides match TRBD1. The CDR3 length is 13 residues. Trimming removed 2 bases from V and 8 bases from J; junction bases left unmatched: 1. CDR1 is LNHDA, CDR2 SQIVND, per germline (reference sequence). Here the CDR3 DNA reads TGTGCCAGTAGTATACGGGACAGGGAAAAACTGTTTTTT. Its protein product is CASSIRDREKLFF.

In its sample, this clone was seen a few times. The chain combines TRBV6-6 with TRBJ1-2; 10 bases are a match to TRBD1. The V and J ends lost 9 bases and 7 bases, in that order; junction bases with no gene match: 5. There are 12 residues in the CDR3. CDR1 MNHNY and CDR2 SVGAGI come from the germline V gene (reference sequence). The CDR3 DNA reads as TGTGCCAGTCGTGGACAGGGGGGTGGCTACACCTTC. Its protein is CASRGQGGGYTF.

This rearrangement joins TRBV7-6 to TRBJ2-3, with TRBD1 matching over 8 bases. The V gene end was trimmed by 2 bases and the J gene end by 5 bases; junction bases not matched to a gene: 6. Germline CDR1 and CDR2: SGHVS and FNYEAQ. CDR3 length: 15 amino acids. The chain's CDR3 is CASSLRQGARDTQYF. CDR3 in DNA: TGTGCCAGCAGCTTAAGGCAGGGGGCGAGAGATACGCAGTATTTT.

This chain joins TRBV7-9 and TRBJ2-7; D not resolved. The germline gives CDR1 SEHNR, CDR2 FQNEAQ (reference sequence). V gave up 5 bases and J gave up 3 bases, with 8 bases separating them. This CDR3 contains 12 residues. In DNA, the CDR3 is TGTGCCAGCAGCCCGGTTATCTACGAGCAGTACTTC. Protein sequence: CASSPVIYEQYF. Using reference TRBV7-9 and TRBJ2-7 for the parts outside the CDR3, the full variable domain is DTGVSQNPRHKITKRGQNVTFRCDPISEHNRLYWYRQTLGQGPEFLTYFQNEAQLEKSRLLSDRFSAERPKGSFSTLEIQRTEQGDSAMYLCASSPVIYEQYFGPGTRLTVT.

The chain combines TRBV6-6 with TRBJ2-7, with D possibly matching TRBD2 (6 bases). CDR3 size: 13 residues. CDR1 and CDR2 (germline): MNHNY, SVGAGI (reference sequence). Trimming left V 5 bases short and J 2 bases short, with 10 bases between. CDR3 residues: CASSPGTPYEQYF. CDR3 in DNA: TGTGCCAGCAGTCCCGGGACTCCCTACGAGCAGTACTTC.